A selection of T cell receptor beta chains follows, all from one sample in a study of T-cell memory formation after mild COVID-19. TCRdb fed the 5' RACE reads into MiXCR, producing one record per CDR3 protein. The sample records about 400,000 distinct CDR3 sequences, less than 25% being singletons. The sample consisted of PBMCs or a T cell subset sorted from them (not recorded which). These receptors originate from an adult woman who had mild COVID-19 (a few samples of this study predate the infection). Cell type and time point are not known. The CDR3 runs from the conserved cysteine through the conserved F or W. D genes are given only for firm matches. The size of a clone is reported for some rows only, either as once, few or many, or as a class for expanded clones.

j_gene | v_gene | d_gene | abundance | CDR3aa | CDR3nt
TRBJ2-6 | TRBV6-2/TRBV6-3 | TRBD2 | many | CASSYGSGRAFGANVLTF | TGTGCCAGCAGTTACGGTAGCGGGAGGGCATTTGGGGCCAACGTCCTGACTTTC
TRBJ2-1 | TRBV19 | TRBD1 | few | CASRSGGRSSYNEQFF | TGTGCCAGTAGATCAGGGGGCAGGTCCTCCTACAATGAGCAGTTCTTC
TRBJ1-2 | TRBV5-1 | - | - | CASSFGGQTANYGYTF | TGCGCCAGCAGCTTTGGGGGGCAGACGGCTAACTATGGCTACACCTTC
TRBJ2-7 | TRBV4-2 | TRBD2 | - | CASSQASGGSREQYF | TGTGCCAGCAGCCAAGCTAGCGGGGGGTCGCGCGAGCAGTACTTC
TRBJ2-3 | TRBV20-1 | - | - | CSASRRDTQYF | TGCAGTGCTTCTCGGCGCGATACGCAGTATTTT
TRBJ2-5 | TRBV9 | - | - | CASSVGLAVKETQYF | TGTGCCAGCAGCGTAGGCCTGGCGGTTAAAGAGACCCAGTACTTC
TRBJ2-7 | TRBV3-1 | - | - | CASSQVVVGYEQYF | TGTGCCAGCAGCCAAGTGGTAGTTGGCTACGAGCAGTACTTC
TRBJ2-1 | TRBV11-3 | TRBD2 | - | CASSGLAGVKEQFF | TGTGCCAGCAGCGGACTAGCGGGAGTGAAGGAGCAGTTCTTC
TRBJ2-7 | TRBV6-5 | TRBD2 | few | CASSSALAGQTYEQYF | TGTGCCAGCAGTTCAGCTTTAGCGGGGCAAACCTACGAGCAGTACTTC
TRBJ2-1 | TRBV11-2 | TRBD1 | many | CASSGTGNEQFF | TGTGCCAGCAGCGGGACAGGGAATGAGCAGTTCTTC
TRBJ2-3 | TRBV7-2 | TRBD2 | - | CASSPRGGGSTDTQYF | TGTGCCAGCAGCCCCCGCGGGGGAGGGAGCACAGATACGCAGTATTTT
TRBJ2-4 | TRBV7-9 | TRBD1 | few | CASSGDSTSTNIQYF | TGTGCCAGCAGTGGGGACAGTACTTCAACCAACATTCAGTACTTC
TRBJ1-3 | TRBV3-1 | TRBD1 | - | CASSHRTGSGNTIYF | TGTGCCAGCAGCCATCGGACAGGGAGCGGAAACACCATATATTTT
TRBJ1-2 | TRBV29-1 | - | - | CSSWTGANYGYTF | TGCAGCTCCTGGACCGGAGCTAACTATGGCTACACCTTC
TRBJ1-5 | TRBV19 | TRBD1 | once | CASQGARQPQHF | TGTGCCAGCCAGGGGGCTCGTCAGCCCCAGCATTTT
TRBJ2-1 | TRBV24-1 | TRBD2 | few | CATSDPSGGAYNEQFF | TGTGCCACCAGTGACCCAAGCGGGGGGGCCTACAATGAGCAGTTCTTC
TRBJ1-3 | TRBV6-1 | TRBD1 | few | CASHPRQGGNTIYF | TGTGCCAGCCACCCGAGACAGGGGGGGAACACCATATATTTT
TRBJ2-3 | TRBV11-2 | TRBD2 | - | CASSFKTSGRPDTQYF | TGTGCCAGCAGCTTTAAAACTAGCGGGAGGCCCGATACGCAGTATTTT
TRBJ1-2 | TRBV12-3/TRBV12-4 | - | few | CASTETGSPNYGYTF | TGTGCCAGCACCGAAACAGGATCTCCTAACTATGGCTACACCTTC
TRBJ2-1 | TRBV4-2 | TRBD2 | - | CASSPGTSGHRGDEQFF | TGTGCCAGCAGCCCAGGGACTAGCGGTCACCGGGGCGATGAGCAGTTCTTC
TRBJ1-6 | TRBV20-1 | - | - | CSARDLGLDNSPLHF | TGCAGTGCTAGAGATCTAGGCTTGGATAATTCACCCCTCCACTTT
TRBJ2-1 | TRBV9 | - | many | CASSASGLPVGNEQFF | TGTGCCAGCAGCGCAAGTGGACTCCCAGTTGGCAATGAGCAGTTCTTC
TRBJ2-1 | TRBV7-6 | TRBD1 | - | CASSRTGTGYNEQFF | TGTGCCAGCAGCAGAACCGGGACAGGGTACAATGAGCAGTTCTTC
TRBJ2-1 | TRBV4-3 | - | few | CASSPNSGSYNEQFF | TGCGCCAGCAGCCCCAATAGCGGTTCCTACAATGAGCAGTTCTTC
TRBJ2-6 | TRBV11-3 | - | - | CASNDRMSSGANVLTF | TGTGCCAGCAACGACAGGATGAGCTCTGGGGCCAACGTCCTGACTTTC
TRBJ2-7 | TRBV5-1 | - | - | CASSSTGDFEGEQYF | TGCGCCAGCAGTTCTACAGGGGACTTCGAAGGCGAGCAGTACTTC
TRBJ2-3 | TRBV20-1 | - | - | CSARLTDTQYF | TGCAGTGCAAGGCTTACAGATACGCAGTATTTT
TRBJ1-2 | TRBV7-2 | - | - | CASSLEVGVADGYTF | TGTGCCAGCAGCTTAGAGGTCGGGGTCGCGGATGGCTACACCTTC
TRBJ1-1 | TRBV28 | - | - | CASSRAQGSTEAFF | TGTGCCAGCAGCCGAGCCCAGGGTTCCACTGAAGCTTTCTTT
TRBJ1-1 | TRBV7-9 | - | few | CASSFESWNTEAFF | TGTGCCAGCAGCTTCGAGAGTTGGAACACTGAAGCTTTCTTT
TRBJ1-2 | TRBV7-9 | - | many | CASSLAGNYGYTF | TGTGCCAGCAGTTTAGCAGGGAACTATGGCTACACCTTC